The 21 T cell receptor beta chains below come from one sample, sequenced in a study of early T cells in non-severe SARS-CoV-2 infection. Using its own MiXCR run on the 5' RACE reads, TCRdb lists one record per CDR3 protein. The sample has roughly 56,000 distinct CDR3 sequences; 8.2% are singletons. Sequencing was performed on whole blood. The receptor source for this set is an adult who was a healthcare worker with PCR-confirmed SARS-CoV-2 infection or an uninfected control (not recorded which).

A few counts support this clonotype. The chain recombines TRBV2 with TRBJ2-1; the D call may be TRBD1 or TRBD2 (5 bases each). Germline V gene lookup returns CDR1 SNHLY and CDR2 FYNNEI. The CDR3 is made up of 15 amino acids. The V and J ends lost 7 bases and 5 bases respectively, with 18 bases between them. Here the CDR3 reads CASNPSGRFHNEQFF. The CDR3 bases are TGTGCCAGCAACCCTTCAGGGAGATTCCACAATGAGCAGTTCTTC.

This clonotype was seen only a few times. The CDR3, as DNA: TGCAGCGTTGGGTGGGGTTACTACAATGAGCAGTTCTTC. Translating gives CSVGWGYYNEQFF. The V and J genes are TRBV29-1 and TRBJ2-1, with unresolved D. Deletions cut 4 bases from V and 3 bases from J, with 10 bases between. Per the germline V gene, CDR1 is SQVTM and CDR2 is ANQGSEA. The CDR3 covers 13 residues.

This clonotype was observed a few times. This chain links TRBV30 with TRBJ1-1; D may be TRBD1 (6 bases). The V end was cut by 5 bases, the J end by 5 bases, with 12 bases between. The germline V gene encodes CDR1 GTSNPN and CDR2 SVGIG (reference sequence). The length of the CDR3 is 12 residues. CDR3 loop: CAWARGRTEAFF. The CDR3 DNA sequence: TGTGCCTGGGCCAGGGGAAGAACTGAAGCTTTCTTT.

This clonotype came up a few times. The chain couples TRBV18 to TRBJ1-3; D is undetermined. The CDR3 spans 14 residues. The germline gives CDR1 KGHSH, CDR2 LQKENI. The V and J ends lost 3 bases and 6 bases respectively, with 12 bases between them. CDR3 nucleotide sequence: TGTGCCAGCTCACCCACCCCCGTGGAAAACACCATATATTTT. Encoded protein: CASSPTPVENTIYF. Looking up the rest from reference TRBV18 and TRBJ1-3 gives the full variable domain: NAGVMQNPRHLVRRRGQEARLRCSPMKGHSHVYWYRQLPEEGLKFMVYLQKENIIDESGMPKERFSAEFPKEGPSILRIQQVVRGDSAAYFCASSPTPVENTIYFGEGSWLTVV.

This clonotype was counted only a few times. The chain uses TRBV12-3 or TRBV12-4 and TRBJ2-7, with 10 positions matching TRBD2. The length of the CDR3 is 16 residues. Trimming at V came to 6 bases and at J to 5 bases, leaving 13 bases not matched to a gene. CDR3 sequence: CASSLDLAGDPHEQYF. CDR3 in DNA: TGTGCCAGCAGCTTGGATCTAGCGGGAGATCCCCACGAGCAGTACTTC.

This clonotype was seen a few times. J is TRBJ1-5 and V is TRBV2, with D perhaps TRBD1 (6 bases). This CDR3 contains 14 residues. Trimming took off 3 bases at V and 7 bases at J, with 13 bases between the two ends. The germline gives CDR1 SNHLY, CDR2 FYNNEI. The CDR3 nucleotides are TGTGCCAGCAGTGATTCGGGGGGCTGGCAGCCCCAGCATTTT. Protein: CASSDSGGWQPQHF.

This clonotype was seen only a few times. The genes are TRBV3-2 and TRBJ2-7; the table's D call, TRBD2, was not checked against the DNA. TRBV3-2 is classified as a pseudogene. The CDR3 is made up of 14 amino acids. The CDR3 here is CASSLQGLAYEQYF. In DNA form, the CDR3 reads TGTGCCAGCAGCCTCCAAGGACTAGCCTACGAGCAGTACTTC.

In this sample, this clonotype turned up many times. This rearrangement joins TRBV2 to TRBJ2-7; TRBD2 might be the D (6 bases). The V gene's germline CDR1 is SNHLY and CDR2 FYNNEI. The ends were cut back, 3 bases at V and 2 bases at J, with 11 bases in the middle. The CDR3 is 14 amino acids. In nucleotides, the CDR3 is TGTGCCAGCAGTGACCTTAGCGGAACCTACGAGCAGTACTTC. Its protein product is CASSDLSGTYEQYF.

This clonotype was seen at least ten times. The V call is TRBV11-3, the J call TRBJ2-3; 9 bases are shared with TRBD1. V dropped 5 bases and J dropped 5; count of bases not matched to a gene: 2. Germline values: CDR1 SGHNT, CDR2 YENEEA. There are 13 residues in the CDR3. The CDR3 DNA sequence: TGTGCCAGCAGCCGACAGGGGGTAGATACGCAGTATTTT. This encodes CASSRQGVDTQYF.

J is TRBJ2-7 and V is TRBV2, with unresolved D. The ends were cut back, 4 bases at V and 2 bases at J, with 0 bases in the middle. This CDR3 has 10 residues. Looked up from germline, CDR1 is SNHLY and CDR2 is FYNNEI. CDR3 in amino acids: CASSAYEQYF. The CDR3 DNA reads as TGTGCCAGCAGTGCCTACGAGCAGTACTTC.

The V gene is TRBV4-1, the J gene TRBJ2-1; the match to TRBD2 covers 7 bases. The CDR3 is made up of 15 amino acids. In germline, CDR1 is MGHRA, CDR2 YSYEKL. Losses at the gene ends were 4 bases for V and 4 bases for J; bases not matched to a gene: 7. CDR3 residues: CASSPLAEGYNEQFF. DNA of the CDR3: TGCGCCAGCAGCCCTCTAGCGGAGGGGTACAATGAGCAGTTCTTC.

J is TRBJ2-7 and V is TRBV18; maybe TRBD1 (5 bases). Trimming took off 5 bases at V and 5 bases at J, with 25 bases between the two ends. This CDR3 is built from 17 residues. Germline CDR1 reads KGHSH; CDR2 reads LQKENI. The chain's CDR3 is CASSTLNEGEKIDEQYF. As DNA, the CDR3 is TGTGCCAGCTCAACCCTGAATGAAGGGGAAAAAATCGACGAGCAGTACTTC.

This clonotype showed up many times. CDR3 sequence: CSASKGGRYSNQPQHF. Here the CDR3 DNA reads TGCAGTGCTAGCAAGGGCGGGCGGTATAGCAATCAGCCCCAGCATTTT. The chain has TRBV20-1 and TRBJ1-5; D is unclear. The CDR3 contains 16 residues. Germline loops: CDR1 DFQATT, CDR2 SNEGSKA (reference sequence). The V end lost 3 bases, the J end lost 0 bases, and 15 bases lay between the germline ends.

The V call is TRBV19, the J call TRBJ2-3, with TRBD1 as a possible D gene (5 bases). The CDR3 has 15 residues. Trimming took off 6 bases at V and 0 bases at J, with 13 bases between the two ends. Germline V gene sequence: CDR1 LNHDA, CDR2 SQIVND (reference sequence). The CDR3 sequence is CASRMMAGSTDTQYF. In nucleotides, the CDR3 is TGTGCCAGTAGAATGATGGCAGGGAGCACAGATACGCAGTATTTT.

This clonotype has only a few counts. The V gene is TRBV5-1, the J gene TRBJ2-2; TRBD2 matches at 8 bases. Germline loops: CDR1 SGHRS, CDR2 YFSETQ. The J segment lost 6 bases and the V segment lost 0 bases, leaving 7 bases of the junction unmatched. The CDR3 loop spans 16 amino acids. The CDR3 DNA follows: TGCGCCAGCAGCTTGGAGGTAGCGGGACGGGCCGGGGAGCTGTTTTTT. Protein product: CASSLEVAGRAGELFF.

J is TRBJ1-1 and V is TRBV6-5; maybe TRBD1 (6 bases). V was shortened by 1 base and J by 4 bases, with 13 bases between the two germline ends. This CDR3 contains 15 residues. Germline V CDR1 and CDR2: MNHEY, SVGAGI. The CDR3 is CASSYLGHPFTEAFF. The CDR3, as DNA: TGTGCCAGCAGTTACTTGGGACATCCCTTCACTGAAGCTTTCTTT.

The chain carries TRBV5-1 and TRBJ1-1; D is uncertain. V was shortened by 2 bases and J by 4 bases, with 9 bases between the two germline ends. The CDR3 runs 13 residues. Germline V gives CDR1 SGHRS, CDR2 YFSETQ. The CDR3 DNA sequence: TGCGCCAGCAGCTTTAAGGCGACCACTGAAGCTTTCTTT. The encoded protein is CASSFKATTEAFF.

This clonotype was seen a few times. The J gene is TRBJ1-6, the V gene TRBV5-6, with TRBD1 matching 9 bases. In germline, CDR1 is SGHDT, CDR2 YYEEEE. The CDR3 contains 15 residues. Trimming cost V 4 bases and J 8 bases; bases outside gene matches: 7. CDR3 sequence reads: CASSIGQGSYSPLHF. CDR3 in DNA: TGTGCCAGCAGCATAGGACAGGGGAGTTATTCACCCCTCCACTTT. The full variable domain, its missing parts supplied by reference TRBV5-6 and TRBJ1-6, is DAGVTQSPTHLIKTRGQQVTLRCSPKSGHDTVSWYQQALGQGPQFIFQYYEEEERQRGNFPDRFSGHQFPNYSSELNVNALLLGDSALYLCASSIGQGSYSPLHFGNGTRLTVT.

This clonotype has more than one count but fewer than ten. The chain couples TRBV4-1 to TRBJ2-7; a possible D gene is TRBD1 (6 bases). V was shortened by 7 bases and J by 4 bases, with 11 bases between the two germline ends. This CDR3 contains 12 residues. The germline gives CDR1 MGHRA, CDR2 YSYEKL. This CDR3 is CASNYRAYEQYF. CDR3 nucleotides: TGCGCCAGCAACTACAGGGCGTACGAGCAGTACTTC.

This clonotype was counted many times. The chain employs TRBV2 and TRBJ2-2; D is possibly TRBD1 (6 bases). Between the trimmed V and J ends, which lost 5 bases and 6 bases, there was a span of 10 bases. Germline loops: CDR1 SNHLY, CDR2 FYNNEI. The CDR3 covers 13 residues. The CDR3 spells CASSLQGAGELFF. CDR3 coding DNA: TGTGCCAGCAGTCTACAGGGTGCCGGGGAGCTGTTTTTT.

This clonotype has a handful of counts. The chain is built from TRBV18 and TRBJ2-4, with D possibly matching TRBD2 (5 bases). Germline CDR1 KGHSH, CDR2 LQKENI. V was shortened by 2 bases and J by 2 bases, with 10 bases between the two germline ends. The CDR3 spans 15 residues. The DNA for the CDR3 is TGTGCCAGCTCACCAGAGGGAGCCTCCAAAAACATTCAGTACTTC. Amino acid sequence: CASSPEGASKNIQYF.